One sample yielded the 32 T cell receptor beta chains listed below, sequenced in a study of cytomegalovirus exposure and HLA in healthy donors. Vbeta (60) and Jbeta (13) primers were used in the PCR. Clones were sequenced by immunoSEQ multiplex PCR, and TCRdb holds only the in-frame ones, with some missing. The sample contains some 170,000 clones, less than 90% of which appear only once. Source material: PBMCs. All receptors derive from a man aged 45-60 years in good health and CMV-seropositive.

This chain connects TRBV5-1 to TRBJ1-2; D is perhaps TRBD1 (6 bases). V lost 4 bases, J lost 2 bases, and 15 bases lay in between. The CDR3 runs to 15 residues. The germline gives CDR1 SGHRS, CDR2 YFSETQ. This CDR3 reads CASSATTGTNYGYTF. In DNA form, the CDR3 reads TGCGCCAGCAGCGCAACTACAGGGACCAACTATGGCTACACCTTC. Using reference TRBV5-1 and TRBJ1-2 for the parts outside the CDR3, the full variable domain is KAGVTQTPRYLIKTRGQQVTLSCSPISGHRSVSWYQQTPGQGLQFLFEYFSETQRNKGNFPGRFSGRQFSNSRSEMNVSTLELGDSALYLCASSATTGTNYGYTFGSGTRLTVV.

This chain joins TRBV27 and TRBJ1-1; D is ambiguous. The ends were cut back, 0 bases at V and 3 bases at J, with 8 bases in the middle. Per germline, CDR1 MNHEY and CDR2 SMNVEV (reference sequence). The CDR3 length is 14 residues. The CDR3 is CASSLSFRYTEAFF. For the CDR3, the DNA is TGTGCCAGCAGTTTATCGTTCAGGTACACTGAAGCTTTCTTT.

This sequence joins TRBV5-1 and TRBJ1-1; the D is unclear. Trimming removed 4 bases from V and 3 bases from J, with 10 bases in between. There are 13 residues in the CDR3. CDR1 SGHRS and CDR2 YFSETQ come from the germline V gene. CDR3 DNA sequence: TGCGCCAGCAGCGTGAGCGGGGACACTGAAGCTTTCTTT. It specifies CASSVSGDTEAFF.

The sample holds one count of this clone. The chain uses TRBV7-3 and TRBJ2-1; 7 nucleotides agree with TRBD1. V lost 5 bases, J lost 8 bases, and 12 bases stayed unmatched. CDR3 length: 15 amino acids. Germline assignment: CDR1 SGHTA and CDR2 FQGTGA. The CDR3 region has the DNA TGTGCCAGCAGCCTAGGGGGCGGGCCTAGGTATGAGCAGTTCTTC. It encodes CASSLGGGPRYEQFF.

V gene TRBV5-6 combines with J gene TRBJ2-4; D perhaps matches TRBD1 (5 bases). CDR1 and CDR2 from the germline V gene are SGHDT and YYEEEE. This CDR3 is 17 amino acids long. Between the trimmed V and J ends, which lost 4 bases and 0 bases, there was a span of 17 bases. The CDR3 region has the DNA TGTGCCAGCAGCACCCATGGGGCACACCTAGCCAAAAACATTCAGTACTTC. It encodes CASSTHGAHLAKNIQYF.

V usage is TRBV27 and J usage is TRBJ1-1; a weak D match, TRBD1 (6 bases). V was shortened by 5 bases and J by 9 bases, with 10 bases between the two germline ends. The CDR3 is 11 amino acids. Per the germline V gene, CDR1 is MNHEY and CDR2 is SMNVEV (reference sequence). CDR3 bases: TGTGCCAGCAGTCCCCAGGGGAAAGCTTTCTTT. Its translation is CASSPQGKAFF.

The chain recombines TRBV6-1 with TRBJ1-1; 9 bases are a match to TRBD1. The CDR3 totals 19 residues. V trimming: 4 bases; J trimming: 4 bases; junction bases outside the gene matches: 19. The germline V gene encodes CDR1 MNHNS and CDR2 SASEGT. The CDR3 is CASSGTTGGFSTGITEAFF. CDR3 nucleotide sequence: TGTGCCAGCAGTGGAACTACAGGGGGCTTCAGTACAGGGATCACTGAAGCTTTCTTT.

The chain links TRBV9 to TRBJ2-5, with 8 positions matching TRBD2. This CDR3 region has 16 residues. Per the germline V gene, CDR1 is SGDLS and CDR2 is YYNGEE. After removal of 4 bases from V and 3 bases from J, the junction contained 11 bases not matched to a gene. Here the CDR3 DNA reads TGTGCCAGCAGCACGCCCCCCGGGACTAGAGAAGAGACCCAGTACTTC. Protein sequence: CASSTPPGTREETQYF.

This rearrangement joins TRBV4-2 to TRBJ1-4; 7 bases are shared with TRBD1. The CDR3 extends over 15 amino acids. From germline, CDR1 is LGHNA and CDR2 YNFKEQ. V was clipped by 4 bases and J by 5 bases; unmatched bases: 7. The CDR3 loop reads CASSRRQGENEKLFF. CDR3 DNA sequence: TGTGCCAGCAGCCGCCGACAGGGTGAAAATGAAAAACTGTTTTTT.

Points on this clone: The same CDR3 arises from other DNA sequences in this sample as well. This chain joins TRBV18 and TRBJ2-7; 11 bases are shared with TRBD1. The CDR3 is made up of 16 amino acids. The trim removed 0 bases at V and 2 bases at J, leaving 3 bases unmatched. Germline CDR1 KGHSH, CDR2 LQKENI. CDR3 sequence reads: CASSPPLGQGAYEQYF. The CDR3 DNA reads TGTGCCAGCTCACCACCGTTGGGACAGGGGGCCTACGAGCAGTACTTC. The full variable domain, with the rest looked up from reference TRBV18 and TRBJ2-7, is NAGVMQNPRHLVRRRGQEARLRCSPMKGHSHVYWYRQLPEEGLKFMVYLQKENIIDESGMPKERFSAEFPKEGPSILRIQQVVRGDSAAYFCASSPPLGQGAYEQYFGPGTRLTVT.

A remark on this clone: The sample holds other DNA sequences that translate to the same CDR3. V is TRBV5-1 and J is TRBJ2-3; D gene uncertain. This CDR3 spans 13 amino acids. The germline CDR1 and CDR2 sequences are SGHRS and YFSETQ. Trimming stripped 0 bases from V and 5 bases from J, with 7 bases between. CDR3 nucleotides: TGCGCCAGCAGCTTGGCAGGCGAAGATACGCAGTATTTT. Translation gives CASSLAGEDTQYF.

V gene TRBV30 combines with J gene TRBJ2-5; 11 bases line up with TRBD2. The end of the DNA is better explained by TRBJ2-7, so the J call may be wrong. The CDR3 extends over 19 amino acids. Per germline, CDR1 GTSNPN and CDR2 SVGIG (reference sequence). The CDR3 bases are TGTGCCTGGAGTGATGGGCTAGCGGGGGGACCCCCGTTTCGATACGAGCAGTACTTC. Its translation is CAWSDGLAGGPPFRYEQYF.

As DNA, the CDR3 is TGTGCCAGTAGTAAACAGGGGGATCAGCCCCAGCATTTT. As protein: CASSKQGDQPQHF. The V call is TRBV19, the J call TRBJ1-5; 8 bases align to TRBD1. Trimming at V came to 4 bases and at J to 5 bases, leaving 1 base not matched to a gene. This CDR3 region has 13 residues. CDR1 is LNHDA, CDR2 SQIVND, per germline (reference sequence).

The chain employs TRBV29-1 and TRBJ2-1, with 10 nucleotides matching TRBD2. The germline CDR1 and CDR2 sequences are SQVTM and ANQGSEA. J was trimmed by 3 bases and V by 7 bases; bases with no gene match: 12. The length of the CDR3 is 16 residues. Here the CDR3 reads CSAVRVASGSYNEQFF. CDR3 nucleotide sequence: TGCAGCGCAGTAAGGGTGGCTAGCGGGAGCTACAATGAGCAGTTCTTC.

The chain couples TRBV6-6 to TRBJ2-2, with a tentative D call TRBD1 (5 bases). There are 15 residues in the CDR3. Germline assignment: CDR1 MNHNY and CDR2 SVGAGI (reference sequence). Trimming pared 8 bases from V and 2 bases from J, leaving 15 bases between. The CDR3 coding sequence is TGTGCCAGCTTATCGGACACTGTTAACACCGGGGAGCTGTTTTTT. Amino acid sequence: CASLSDTVNTGELFF.

The V and J genes are TRBV11-2 and TRBJ2-1; 14 bases map to TRBD2. In germline, CDR1 is SGHAT, CDR2 FQNNGV. The CDR3 spans 19 residues. The V gene end was trimmed by 4 bases and the J gene end by 4 bases; junction bases not matched to a gene: 12. The DNA of the CDR3 is TGTGCCAGCAGCTCTAGAACCGGGACTAGCGGGGGTTATTACAATGAGCAGTTCTTC. Translated, it gives CASSSRTGTSGGYYNEQFF.

The chain is built from TRBV28 and TRBJ2-3; 9 bases align to TRBD2. V lost 7 bases to trimming and J lost 4 bases; unmatched junction nucleotides: 9. Per the germline V gene, CDR1 is MDHEN and CDR2 is SYDVKM. This CDR3 is built from 15 residues. CDR3 coding DNA: TGTGCCAGCATCCAACGGGCGGGGGGGTCAGATACGCAGTATTTT. Translated: CASIQRAGGSDTQYF.

CDR3 amino acids: CAWTGLGETQYF. In DNA, the CDR3 is TGTGCCTGGACAGGGTTGGGGGAGACCCAGTACTTC. V gene TRBV30 combines with J gene TRBJ2-5; D may be TRBD1 (5 bases). This CDR3 spans 12 amino acids. The V gene lost 4 bases and the J gene lost 5 bases, with 11 bases spanning the gap. Germline values: CDR1 GTSNPN, CDR2 SVGIG (reference sequence).

The count of this clone is one. The rearrangement uses TRBV21-1 and TRBJ2-3; the table names TRBD2, a call not compared with the DNA. TRBV21-1 is assigned pseudogene status. The CDR3 length is 17 residues. The CDR3 loop is CASSKVVRTSGADTQYF. Written as DNA, the CDR3 is TGTGCCAGCAGCAAAGTTGTTAGGACTAGCGGTGCGGATACGCAGTATTTT.

The genes are TRBV6-5 and TRBJ2-1, with unresolved D. Per the germline V gene, CDR1 is MNHEY and CDR2 is SVGAGI. The CDR3 consists of 14 residues. V was pared by 1 base and J by 0 bases, with 4 bases between. This CDR3 reads CASSYLSSYNEQFF. DNA for the CDR3: TGTGCCAGCAGTTACTTGAGCTCCTACAATGAGCAGTTCTTC.

The chain has TRBV4-3 and TRBJ2-7; D might be TRBD2 (5 bases). Germline V gene sequence: CDR1 LGHNA, CDR2 YSLEER. Deletions cut 2 bases from V and 2 bases from J, with 10 bases between. The CDR3 has 14 residues. The CDR3 DNA reads TGCGCCAGCAGCCAAAGAGGGAGCACCTACGAGCAGTACTTC. It translates to CASSQRGSTYEQYF.

The rearrangement links TRBV9 to TRBJ1-1; 9 nucleotides match TRBD1. Germline lookup yields CDR1 SGDLS and CDR2 YYNGEE. The CDR3 spans 14 residues. The V segment lost 3 bases and the J segment 5 bases; nucleotides outside the gene matches: 5. This CDR3 is CASSAQGARTEAFF. The CDR3 nucleotides are TGTGCCAGCAGCGCACAGGGGGCTAGAACTGAAGCTTTCTTT.

The rearrangement uses TRBV7-3 and TRBJ2-3; TRBD1 is a possible D gene (6 bases). This CDR3 spans 15 amino acids. V lost 2 bases and J lost 1, with 10 bases in between. Germline V gene lookup returns CDR1 SGHTA and CDR2 FQGTGA. CDR3 loop: CASSLQTGRTDTQYF. CDR3 sequence (DNA): TGTGCCAGCAGCTTACAGACAGGACGCACAGATACGCAGTATTTT. The full variable domain, rest sourced from reference TRBV7-3 and TRBJ2-3, is GAGVSQTPSNKVTEKGKYVELRCDPISGHTALYWYRQSLGQGPEFLIYFQGTGAADDSGLPNDRFFAVRPEGSVSTLKIQRTERGDSAVYLCASSLQTGRTDTQYFGPGTRLTVL.

The CDR3 bases are TGTGCCAGCAGTGAACAGGGGGGCTCCTACAATGAGCAGTTCTTC. It specifies CASSEQGGSYNEQFF. The chain combines TRBV6-4 with TRBJ2-1, with 8 bases that match TRBD1. Germline CDR1 reads MRHNA; CDR2 reads SNTAGT. The CDR3 is 15 residues long. V lost 3 bases and J lost 0; bases outside the gene matches: 1.

This rearrangement joins TRBV27 to TRBJ2-7; 7 positions match TRBD2. Germline lookup yields CDR1 MNHEY and CDR2 SMNVEV (reference sequence). Losses at the gene ends were 5 bases for V and 7 bases for J; bases not matched to a gene: 2. This CDR3 is built from 11 residues. The CDR3 here is CASSHGGEQYF. CDR3 in DNA: TGTGCCAGCAGTCACGGGGGGGAGCAGTACTTC.

The V and J genes are TRBV6-4 and TRBJ2-2; TRBD2 is a possible D gene (6 bases). The CDR3 runs 15 residues. The V gene's germline CDR1 is MRHNA and CDR2 SNTAGT. The V end lost 4 bases, the J end lost 4 bases, and 13 bases lay between the germline ends. The chain's CDR3 is CASSASAGPTGELFF. In DNA form, the CDR3 reads TGTGCCAGCAGTGCCTCGGCGGGACCCACCGGGGAGCTGTTTTTT.

The J gene is TRBJ2-1, the V gene TRBV30, with D perhaps TRBD1 (5 bases). Germline V CDR1 and CDR2: GTSNPN, SVGIG (reference sequence). Trimming left V 2 bases short and J 9 bases short, with 11 bases between. This CDR3 has 12 amino acids. CDR3 sequence: CAWSIYRSEQFF. DNA of the CDR3: TGTGCCTGGAGTATTTACAGGTCTGAGCAGTTCTTC.

The chain couples TRBV4-1 to TRBJ2-7; maybe TRBD1 (6 bases). The CDR3 has 15 amino acids. Germline CDR1 reads MGHRA; CDR2 reads YSYEKL. Trimming shortened V by 1 base and J by 3 bases, and 13 bases separated the two germline ends. This CDR3 reads CASSQVQGTSYEQYF. In DNA form, the CDR3 reads TGCGCCAGCAGCCAAGTGCAGGGGACGAGCTACGAGCAGTACTTC.

This rearrangement joins TRBV5-4 to TRBJ1-2; 11 nucleotides match TRBD1. The V gene's germline CDR1 is SGHNT and CDR2 YYREEE (reference sequence). Trimming took 4 bases from V and 3 from J; bases not matched to a gene: 5. The CDR3 spans 15 residues. The CDR3 region is CASSRTGGAYYGYTF. Here the CDR3 DNA reads TGTGCCAGCAGCCGGACAGGGGGCGCATACTATGGCTACACCTTC.

This clone has only a few counts. The chain combines TRBV27 with TRBJ1-1; 7 bases map to TRBD1. CDR1 is MNHEY and CDR2 is SMNVEV in the germline V gene (reference sequence). This CDR3 region has 14 residues. With 5 bases clipped from V and 11 bases from J, the junction kept 14 bases outside the gene matches. Here the CDR3 DNA reads TGTGCCAGCAGTCCTAGACAGGGTATAGCGGTCGCTTTCTTT. Its protein product is CASSPRQGIAVAFF.

The chain is built from TRBV5-1 and TRBJ2-1; TRBD1 might be the D (6 bases). The germline V gene has CDR1 SGHRS and CDR2 YFSETQ. V shed 1 base and J shed 5 bases, with 7 bases lying between them. The CDR3 runs 13 residues. CDR3 DNA: TGCGCCAGCAGCTTGTACAGGGACAATGAGCAGTTCTTC. Protein sequence: CASSLYRDNEQFF.

The chain links TRBV6-1 to TRBJ1-4; 7 nucleotides match TRBD1. Germline CDR1 and CDR2: MNHNS and SASEGT. J was trimmed by 7 bases and V by 8 bases; bases with no gene match: 7. The CDR3 runs 13 residues. The CDR3 region is CASERTGGEKLFF. In DNA, the CDR3 is TGTGCCAGCGAACGGACAGGAGGTGAAAAACTGTTTTTT.